The source of this T cell receptor (beta chain) is a study of CD8 T cells in ankylosing spondylitis. V was clipped by 5 bases and J by 6 bases, with 20 bases between them. This CDR3 region has 15 residues. Germline V gene data show CDR1 as MDHEN and CDR2 as SYDVKM. Researchers built TCR beta libraries using quantitative 5'-RACE with molecular barcodes. From the 5' RACE reads, TCRdb called clonotypes with MiXCR, one entry per CDR3 protein. The sample comprises 150,000 to 200,000 distinct CDR3 sequences, approximately 20% of which are singletons, and about 7.6% rests with the top ten. The chain recombines TRBV28 with TRBJ2-7, with D possibly TRBD1 on 7 matching bases. This TCR derives from a male donor with ankylosing spondylitis or in good health (not recorded which). Sequencing was performed on blood, either unsorted or a sorted T cell fraction (not recorded which). CDR3 bases: TGTGCCAGCAGTACCCCCGGTGCAGGGGGAGGCGAGCAGTACTTC. It codes for CASSTPGAGGGEQYF.